This T cell receptor (beta chain) was captured by sequencing in a study of blood T cells in healthy people across ages. Study-wide context: Capture via template switching afforded approximately one barcoded beta molecule per two T cells.

Every participating donor contributed roughly 9.6 milliliters of peripheral blood through a draw. The amount of total RNA extracted per sample was at least 5.5 micrograms. Overall study results and limits: Whereas aged donors had fewer naive CD4+ cells, long-lived donors had more of them and higher diversity.

The V segment lost 3 bases and the J segment 11 bases; nucleotides outside the gene matches: 20. The CDR3 loop spans 19 amino acids. CDR1 is LGHDT, CDR2 YNNKEL, per germline (reference sequence). It was with a sample-barcoded 5' primer and a J-beta primer mix that a second PCR of about 6 to 12 cycles was run. TCRdb reanalysed the 5' RACE reads using MiXCR and keeps one entry per CDR3 protein. The table lists 1.5 million to 2 million distinct CDR3 sequences, 28% of them singletons. Points on this clonotype: Its antigen remains unknown.

The chain couples TRBV3-1 to TRBJ2-5; 14 nucleotides agree with TRBD2. This TCR came from a woman aged 30 to 39 in good health. Sequencing was carried out using blood. CDR3 loop: CASSHPGLAGGAPSNEQYF. The CDR3, as DNA: TGTGCCAGCAGCCACCCCGGACTAGCGGGGGGTGCCCCTTCGAATGAGCAGTACTTC.